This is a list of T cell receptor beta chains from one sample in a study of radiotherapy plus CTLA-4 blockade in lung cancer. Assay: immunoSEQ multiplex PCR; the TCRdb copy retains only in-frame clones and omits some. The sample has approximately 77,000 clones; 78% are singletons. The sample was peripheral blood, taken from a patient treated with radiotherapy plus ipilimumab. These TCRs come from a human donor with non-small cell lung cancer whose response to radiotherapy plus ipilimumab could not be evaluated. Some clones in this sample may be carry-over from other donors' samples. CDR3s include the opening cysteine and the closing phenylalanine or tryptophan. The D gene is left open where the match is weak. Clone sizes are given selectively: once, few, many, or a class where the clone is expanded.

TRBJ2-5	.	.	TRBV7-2	TGTGCCAGCAGCCTCGCCGGGACTCAAGAGACCCAGTACTTC	CASSLAGTQETQYF
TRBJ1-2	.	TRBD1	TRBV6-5	TGTGCCAGCAGTTACTCGGGGGACAGGTCCGGCTACACCTTC	CASSYSGDRSGYTF
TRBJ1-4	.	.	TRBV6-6	TGTGCCAGCAGTTACCTCAGGGGAACTAATGAAAAACTGTTTTTT	CASSYLRGTNEKLFF
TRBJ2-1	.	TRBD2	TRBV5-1	TGCGCCAGCAGCTTGGGGACTAGCGGGGGGATCAATGAGCAGTTCTTC	CASSLGTSGGINEQFF
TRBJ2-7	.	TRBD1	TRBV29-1	TGCAGCGCTGGGACAGGAGATCTCGCTTACGAGCAGTACTTC	CSAGTGDLAYEQYF
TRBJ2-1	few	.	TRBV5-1	TGCGCCAGCAGCATCCTGGTGGCGGGGGCGGGCAATGAGCAGTTCTTC	CASSILVAGAGNEQFF
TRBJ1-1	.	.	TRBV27	TGTGCCAGCAGACAGGGCCGTGAAGCTTTCTTT	CASRQGREAFF
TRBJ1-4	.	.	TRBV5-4	TGTGCCAGCAGCTTGAGGGACATAGGACGAACTAATGAAGAACTGTTTTTT	CASSLRDIGRTNEELFF
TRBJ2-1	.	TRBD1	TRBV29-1	TGCAGCGTTGAGACAGGGTACAATGAGCAGTTCTTC	CSVETGYNEQFF
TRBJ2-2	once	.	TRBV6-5	TGTGCCAGCAGTTACCCAGGAACCGGGGAGCTGTTTTTT	CASSYPGTGELFF
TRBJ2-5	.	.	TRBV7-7	TGTGCTAGCAGCTTAGCGAGCCCCAGTAGAGGGCACTGGGTCCAAGAGACCCAGTACTTC	CASSLASPSRGHWVQETQYF
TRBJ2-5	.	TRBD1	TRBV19	TGTGCCAGTAGTACTTCAGGGGGAGAGACCCAGTACTTC	CASSTSGGETQYF
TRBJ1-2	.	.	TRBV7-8	TGTGCCAGCAGCTTAGAACGGTTCTCCATACTCGGGGGCTACACCTTC	CASSLERFSILGGYTF
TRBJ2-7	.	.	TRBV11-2	TGTGCCAGCAGCTTAGGCGGGCCCCACGAGCAGTACTTC	CASSLGGPHEQYF
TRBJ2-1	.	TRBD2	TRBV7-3	TGTGCCAGCAGCCCGGGCGCTAGCGGGGGAACAAAGCAGTTCTTC	CASSPGASGGTKQFF
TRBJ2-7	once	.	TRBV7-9	TGTGCCAGCAGCCAGGTAGGGGGGGCCTACGAGCAGTACTTC	CASSQVGGAYEQYF
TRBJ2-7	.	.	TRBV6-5	TGTGCCAGCAGGCCGGTGGGCAGGGGTGACAACGAGCAGTACTTC	CASRPVGRGDNEQYF
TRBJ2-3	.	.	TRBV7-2	TGTGCCAGCAGCTTAGGCTGGCTCACAGATACGCAGTATTTT	CASSLGWLTDTQYF
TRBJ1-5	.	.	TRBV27	TGTGCCAGCAGCCTAAGGGGGAGGGGGGCCCTCTATAGCAATCAGCCCCAGCATTTT	CASSLRGRGALYSNQPQHF
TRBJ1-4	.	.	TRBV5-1	TGCGCCAGCAGCTTGGACTTTAATGAAAAACTGTTTTTT	CASSLDFNEKLFF
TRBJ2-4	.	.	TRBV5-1	TGCGCCAGCAGCTCTTCGGGGGACGCCAAAAACATTCAGTACTTC	CASSSSGDAKNIQYF
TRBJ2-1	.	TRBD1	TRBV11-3	TGTGCCAGCAGCTTAGCCACGGGACAGTTGCAGTTCTTC	CASSLATGQLQFF
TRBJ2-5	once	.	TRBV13	TGTGCCAGCAGCCCCCGGAGTGTGTCGGAGACCCAGTACTTC	CASSPRSVSETQYF
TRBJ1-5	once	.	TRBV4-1	TGCGCCAGCAGCCAAGAGCGCCAGGGAAGTCAGCCCCAGCATTTT	CASSQERQGSQPQHF